The table lists the clone carrying this T cell receptor (beta chain) with a few counts. Its antigen is currently unknown. These data come from a study of CD8 T cells in ankylosing spondylitis. Overall study results and limits: Matched ankylosing spondylitis synovial fluid reportedly contained a significantly enriched population of disease-linked clones. Made up of eight highly homologous variants, a TCR beta motif appeared characteristic of ankylosing spondylitis blood. A CD8+ phenotype characterized the disease-linked clones, which were relatively rare in peripheral blood. Past research had described some motif variants in reactive arthritis synovial fluid and blood.

CDR3 length equals 16 residues. Germline CDR1 and CDR2: LGHNA and YSLEER. With 0 bases removed from V and 3 bases from J, the gap between germline ends came to 14 bases. Using quantitative 5'-RACE with molecular barcodes, the authors made TCR beta libraries. TCRdb used MiXCR to reprocess the 5' RACE reads, holding one entry per CDR3 protein. The table includes about 200,000 distinct CDR3 sequences, about 7.3% detected once. The TCR sequence derives from a male donor with ankylosing spondylitis. V is TRBV4-3 and J is TRBJ1-2; D gene uncertain. The material sequenced was blood, either unsorted or a sorted T cell fraction (not recorded which). As DNA, the CDR3 is TGCGCCAGCAGCCAAGAGGATCGAAGTCTACACTATGGCTACACCTTC. This codes for CASSQEDRSLHYGYTF.